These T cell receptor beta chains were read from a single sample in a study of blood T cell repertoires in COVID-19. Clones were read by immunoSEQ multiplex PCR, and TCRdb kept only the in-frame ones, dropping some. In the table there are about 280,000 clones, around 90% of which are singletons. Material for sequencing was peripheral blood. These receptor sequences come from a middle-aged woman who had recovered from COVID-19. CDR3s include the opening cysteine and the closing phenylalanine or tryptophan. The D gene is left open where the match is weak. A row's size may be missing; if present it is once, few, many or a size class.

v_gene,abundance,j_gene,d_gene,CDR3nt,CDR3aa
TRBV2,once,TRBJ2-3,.,TGTGCCAGCAGTGAGCCCAGGGGAACCTTAAATACGCAGTATTTT,CASSEPRGTLNTQYF
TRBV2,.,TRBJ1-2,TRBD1,TGTGCCAGTCGACGGGGACAGGGAACCGACTATGGCTACACCTTC,CASRRGQGTDYGYTF
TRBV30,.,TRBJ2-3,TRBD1,TGTGCCTGGATGCCGGGGACAGCCTCAGATACGCAGTATTTT,CAWMPGTASDTQYF
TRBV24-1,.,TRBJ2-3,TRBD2,TGTGCCACCAGTGATTTGGTGGGACTAGCGGGAGGCCCTAGCACAGATACGCAGTATTTT,CATSDLVGLAGGPSTDTQYF
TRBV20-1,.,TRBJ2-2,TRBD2,TGCAGTGCCAGTCAGGGACTAGCGGGAGCCCTCCGAGGGGAGCTGTTTTTT,CSASQGLAGALRGELFF
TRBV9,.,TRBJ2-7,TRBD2,TGTGCCAGCAGCGCTAGGACTAGCGGCCCTAAGAGGCCCACCTACGAGCAGTACTTC,CASSARTSGPKRPTYEQYF
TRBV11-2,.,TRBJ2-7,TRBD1,TGTGCCAGCAGCTTAGAGGCAGGGGGCCACTACGAGCAGTACTTC,CASSLEAGGHYEQYF
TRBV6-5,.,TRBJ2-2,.,TGTGCCAGCAGCGGCCAGCGAATCGGGGAGCTGTTTTTT,CASSGQRIGELFF
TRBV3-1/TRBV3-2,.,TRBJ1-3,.,TGTGCCAGCAGCCAGGGGGGGGGAAACACCATATATTTT,CASSQGGGNTIYF
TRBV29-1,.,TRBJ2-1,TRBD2,TGCAGCGTTTCGACTAGCGGGGTACGGGGTGAGCAGTTCTTC,CSVSTSGVRGEQFF
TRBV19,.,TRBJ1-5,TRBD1,TGTGCCAGTATTGAGGGGGCAGGGGGTAATCAGCCCCAGCATTTT,CASIEGAGGNQPQHF
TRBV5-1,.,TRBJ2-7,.,TGCGCCAGCAGCCTAGGACAGTCGCCCGTTTACGACGAGCAGTACTTC,CASSLGQSPVYDEQYF
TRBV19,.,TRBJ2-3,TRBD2,TGTGCCTGTAGAACTAGCGCCCTCGGTACGCAGTATTTT,CACRTSALGTQYF
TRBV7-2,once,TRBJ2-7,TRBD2,TGTGCCAGCAGCCCCCGCGGAGCGGGAGCAACAGACGAGCAGTACTTC,CASSPRGAGATDEQYF
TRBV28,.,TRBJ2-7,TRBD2,TGTGCCAGCAGGACGGGCGGGGGGATCTACGAGCAGTACTTC,CASRTGGGIYEQYF
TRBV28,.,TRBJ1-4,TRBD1,TGTGCCAGCGACGGGACAGGGATGCGGGAAAAACTGTTTTTT,CASDGTGMREKLFF
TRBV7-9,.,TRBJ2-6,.,TGTGCCAGCAGCCCGACTGGAGCTGGGGCCAACGTCCTGACTTTC,CASSPTGAGANVLTF
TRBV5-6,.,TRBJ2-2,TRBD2,TGTGCCAGCAGCGGGGGGACTAGCGGGAACACCGGGGAGCTGTTTTTT,CASSGGTSGNTGELFF
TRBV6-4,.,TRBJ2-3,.,TGTGCCAGCAGTGACTGGGCTCAGGGCACAGATACGCAGTATTTT,CASSDWAQGTDTQYF
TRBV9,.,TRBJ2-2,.,TGTGCCAGCAGCGTAGTAGGTAGCGCCCGGCTGCCGAACACCGGGGAGCTGTTTTTT,CASSVVGSARLPNTGELFF
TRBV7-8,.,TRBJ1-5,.,TGTGCCAGCAGCTTATGGACAGCCGATCAGCCCCAGCATTTT,CASSLWTADQPQHF
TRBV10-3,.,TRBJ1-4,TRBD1,TGTGCCATCAGCGGACAGGGGGGGATTGAAAAACTGTTTTTT,CAISGQGGIEKLFF
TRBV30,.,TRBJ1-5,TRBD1,TGTGCCTGGGGACAGGGGCACAATCAGCCCCAGCATTTT,CAWGQGHNQPQHF
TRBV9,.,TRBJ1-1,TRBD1,TGTGCCAGCTCCCGGACAGGGGGCACTGAAGCTTTCTTT,CASSRTGGTEAFF
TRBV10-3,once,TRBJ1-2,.,TGTGCCATCAGTGAGTCACTCGGAACAGGGTCCTATGGCTACACCTTC,CAISESLGTGSYGYTF
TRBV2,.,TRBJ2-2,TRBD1,TGTGCCAGCAGGACAGGGTGGGGGACCGGGGAGCTGTTTTTT,CASRTGWGTGELFF
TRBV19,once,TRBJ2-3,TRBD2,TGTGCCAGTAGTATAGATCGACTAGCGGGAGCAGATACGCAGTATTTT,CASSIDRLAGADTQYF
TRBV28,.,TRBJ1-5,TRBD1,TGTGCCAGCAGAGGGGACAGGGGGAGAAATCAGCCCCAGCATTTT,CASRGDRGRNQPQHF